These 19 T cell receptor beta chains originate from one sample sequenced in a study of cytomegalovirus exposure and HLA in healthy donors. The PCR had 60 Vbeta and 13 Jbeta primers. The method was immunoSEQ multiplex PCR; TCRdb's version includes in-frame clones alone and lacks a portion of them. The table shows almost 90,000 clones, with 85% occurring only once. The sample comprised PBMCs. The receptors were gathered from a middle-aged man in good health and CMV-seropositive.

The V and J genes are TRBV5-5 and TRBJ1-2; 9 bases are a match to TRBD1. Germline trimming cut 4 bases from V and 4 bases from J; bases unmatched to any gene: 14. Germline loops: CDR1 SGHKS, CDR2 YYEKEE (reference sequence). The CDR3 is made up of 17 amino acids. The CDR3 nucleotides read TGTGCCAGCAGCCAGGGACAGGGAATAGGATTAGTCTATGGCTACACCTTC. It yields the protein CASSQGQGIGLVYGYTF.

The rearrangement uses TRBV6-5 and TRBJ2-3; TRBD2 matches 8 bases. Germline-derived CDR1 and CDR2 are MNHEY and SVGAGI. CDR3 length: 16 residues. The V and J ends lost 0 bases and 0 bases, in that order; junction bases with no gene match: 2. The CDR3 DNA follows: TGTGCCAGCAGTTACTCCGGGGGGGCTAGCACAGATACGCAGTATTTT. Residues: CASSYSGGASTDTQYF.

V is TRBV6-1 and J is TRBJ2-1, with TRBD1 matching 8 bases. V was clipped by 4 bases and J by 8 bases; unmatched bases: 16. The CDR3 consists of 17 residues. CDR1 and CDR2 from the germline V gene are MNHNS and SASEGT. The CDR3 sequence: CASSGLQGAGPGDEQFF. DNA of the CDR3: TGTGCCAGCAGTGGGCTTCAGGGGGCAGGACCAGGCGATGAGCAGTTCTTC.

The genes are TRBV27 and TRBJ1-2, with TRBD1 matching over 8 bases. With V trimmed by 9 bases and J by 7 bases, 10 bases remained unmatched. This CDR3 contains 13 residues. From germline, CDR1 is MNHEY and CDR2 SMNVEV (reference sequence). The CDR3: CASKDRDYSGYTF. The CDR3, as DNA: TGTGCCAGTAAGGACAGGGATTATAGTGGCTACACCTTC.

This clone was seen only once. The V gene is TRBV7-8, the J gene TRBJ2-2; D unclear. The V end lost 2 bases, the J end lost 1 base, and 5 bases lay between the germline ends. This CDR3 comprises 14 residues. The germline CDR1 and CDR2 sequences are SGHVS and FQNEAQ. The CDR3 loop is CASSLIKNTGELFF. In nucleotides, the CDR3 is TGTGCCAGCAGCTTAATTAAGAACACCGGGGAGCTGTTTTTT.

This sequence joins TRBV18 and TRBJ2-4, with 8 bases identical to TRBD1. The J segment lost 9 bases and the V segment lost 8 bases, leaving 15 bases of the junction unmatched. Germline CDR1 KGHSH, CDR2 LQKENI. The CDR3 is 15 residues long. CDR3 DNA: TGTGCCAGCAAGGAGGCACAGGGGACAGGAAGCATTCAGTACTTC. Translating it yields CASKEAQGTGSIQYF.

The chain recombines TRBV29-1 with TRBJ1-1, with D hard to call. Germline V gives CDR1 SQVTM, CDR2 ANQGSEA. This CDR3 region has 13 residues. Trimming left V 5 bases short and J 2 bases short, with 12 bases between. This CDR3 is CSVTREPNTEAFF. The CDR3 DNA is TGCAGCGTTACCCGGGAGCCTAACACTGAAGCTTTCTTT.

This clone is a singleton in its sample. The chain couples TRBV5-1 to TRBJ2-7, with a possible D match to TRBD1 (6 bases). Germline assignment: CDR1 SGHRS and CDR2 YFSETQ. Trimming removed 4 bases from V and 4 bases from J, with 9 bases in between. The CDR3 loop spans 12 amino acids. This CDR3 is CASSIGQYEQYF. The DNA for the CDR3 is TGCGCCAGCAGCATTGGACAGTACGAGCAGTACTTC.

The CDR3 DNA sequence: TGTGCCAGCTCACCTTCGTGGGGCGCCGGCAATCAGCCCCAGCATTTT. This encodes CASSPSWGAGNQPQHF. This chain links TRBV18 with TRBJ1-5; D is possibly TRBD1 (5 bases). This CDR3 is built from 16 residues. The ends were cut back, 3 bases at V and 2 bases at J, with 14 bases in the middle. CDR1 KGHSH and CDR2 LQKENI come from the germline V gene.

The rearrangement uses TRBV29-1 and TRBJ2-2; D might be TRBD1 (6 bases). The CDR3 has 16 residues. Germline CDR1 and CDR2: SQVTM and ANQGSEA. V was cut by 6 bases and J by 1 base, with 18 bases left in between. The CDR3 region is CSVGTLNWVNTGELFF. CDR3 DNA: TGCAGCGTGGGGACACTTAACTGGGTGAACACCGGGGAGCTGTTTTTT.

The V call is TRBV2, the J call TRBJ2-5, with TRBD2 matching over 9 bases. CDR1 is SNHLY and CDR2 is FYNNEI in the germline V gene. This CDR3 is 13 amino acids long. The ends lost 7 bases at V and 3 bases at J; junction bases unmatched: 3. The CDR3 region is CASTKREEETQYF. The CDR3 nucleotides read TGTGCCAGCACAAAGCGGGAGGAAGAGACCCAGTACTTC.

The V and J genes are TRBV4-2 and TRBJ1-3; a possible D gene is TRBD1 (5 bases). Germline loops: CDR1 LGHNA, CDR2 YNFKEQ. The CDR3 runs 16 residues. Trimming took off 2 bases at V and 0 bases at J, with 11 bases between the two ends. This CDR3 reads CASSQKDDSSGNTIYF. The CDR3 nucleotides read TGTGCCAGCAGCCAAAAGGACGACAGCTCTGGAAACACCATATATTTT.

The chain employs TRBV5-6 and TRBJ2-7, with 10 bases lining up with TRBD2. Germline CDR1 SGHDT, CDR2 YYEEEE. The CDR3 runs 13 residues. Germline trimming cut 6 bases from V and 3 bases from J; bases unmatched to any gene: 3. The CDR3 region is CASTLAGVYEQYF. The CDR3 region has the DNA TGTGCCAGCACCCTAGCGGGAGTCTACGAGCAGTACTTC. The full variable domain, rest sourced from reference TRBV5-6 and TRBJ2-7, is DAGVTQSPTHLIKTRGQQVTLRCSPKSGHDTVSWYQQALGQGPQFIFQYYEEEERQRGNFPDRFSGHQFPNYSSELNVNALLLGDSALYLCASTLAGVYEQYFGPGTRLTVT.

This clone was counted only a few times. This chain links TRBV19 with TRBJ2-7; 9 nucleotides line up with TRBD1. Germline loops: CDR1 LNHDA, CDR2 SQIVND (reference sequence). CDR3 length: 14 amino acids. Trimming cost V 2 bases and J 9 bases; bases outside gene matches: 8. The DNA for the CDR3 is TGTGCCAGTAGTATACGGACAGGGGATGGAGGGCAGTACTTC. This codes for CASSIRTGDGGQYF.

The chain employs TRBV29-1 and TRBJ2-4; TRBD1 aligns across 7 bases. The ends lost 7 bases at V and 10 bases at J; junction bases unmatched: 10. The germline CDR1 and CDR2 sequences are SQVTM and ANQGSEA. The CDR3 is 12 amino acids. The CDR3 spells CSALTGPSIQYF. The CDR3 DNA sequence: TGCAGCGCTTTGACAGGGCCGAGTATTCAGTACTTC.

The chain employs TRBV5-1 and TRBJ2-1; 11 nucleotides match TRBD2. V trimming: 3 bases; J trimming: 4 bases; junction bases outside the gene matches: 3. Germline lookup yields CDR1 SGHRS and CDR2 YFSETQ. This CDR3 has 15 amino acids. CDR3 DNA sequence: TGCGCCAGCAGCTCGACTAGCGGGGAATACAATGAGCAGTTCTTC. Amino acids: CASSSTSGEYNEQFF.

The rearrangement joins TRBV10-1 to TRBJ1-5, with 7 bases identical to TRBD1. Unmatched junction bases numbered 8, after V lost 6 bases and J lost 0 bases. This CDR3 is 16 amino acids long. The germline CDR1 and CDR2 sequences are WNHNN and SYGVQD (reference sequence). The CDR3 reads CASRGGQFYSNQPQHF. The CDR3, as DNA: TGCGCCAGCAGAGGGGGACAGTTTTATAGCAATCAGCCCCAGCATTTT.

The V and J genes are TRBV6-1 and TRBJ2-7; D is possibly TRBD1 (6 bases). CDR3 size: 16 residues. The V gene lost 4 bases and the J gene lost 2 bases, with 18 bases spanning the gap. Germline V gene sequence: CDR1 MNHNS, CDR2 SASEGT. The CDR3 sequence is CASSAPLPRTAYEQYF. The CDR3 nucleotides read TGTGCCAGCAGTGCGCCACTCCCCAGGACAGCCTACGAGCAGTACTTC.

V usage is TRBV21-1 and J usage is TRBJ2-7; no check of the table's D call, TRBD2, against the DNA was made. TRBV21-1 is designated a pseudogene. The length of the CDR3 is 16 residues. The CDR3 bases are TGTGCCAGCAGCAAAGCCGGGACTAGCGGCACCTACGAGCAGTACTTC. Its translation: CASSKAGTSGTYEQYF.